Listed here are 28 T cell receptor beta chains from one sample, sequenced in a study of shared clonotypes between healthy human individuals. Profiled with immunoSEQ multiplex PCR; TCRdb holds only in-frame clones, not every one. The sample lists about 680,000 clones, 92% occurring once. Naive-designated CD8 cells lacked CD45RO, were positively enriched for CCR7, and omitted terminally differentiated effector memory CD45RA+ cells. The sequencing input was naive CD8+ T cells sorted from blood. These receptors were obtained from a man aged 30-40 years in good health.

The J gene is TRBJ2-5, the V gene TRBV28; no clear D. Germline CDR1 is MDHEN and CDR2 is SYDVKM. Trimming took 4 bases from V and 7 from J, leaving 19 bases between them. The CDR3 consists of 15 residues. Here the CDR3 DNA reads TGTGCCAGCAGTTACGTCGGGCCTACTCGAGGGACCCAGTACTTC. Its protein is CASSYVGPTRGTQYF. The full variable domain, completed using reference TRBV28 and TRBJ2-5, is DVKVTQSSRYLVKRTGEKVFLECVQDMDHENMFWYRQDPGLGLRLIYFSYDVKMKEKGDIPEGYSVSREKKERFSLILESASTNQTSMYLCASSYVGPTRGTQYFGPGTRLLVL.

The chain uses TRBV27 and TRBJ1-1; D ambiguous. Germline CDR1 and CDR2: MNHEY and SMNVEV (reference sequence). The CDR3 length is 13 residues. V shed 4 bases and J shed 0 bases, with 6 bases lying between them. The chain's CDR3 is CASSWRMNTEAFF. The DNA of the CDR3 is TGTGCCAGCAGTTGGCGGATGAACACTGAAGCTTTCTTT.

The chain uses TRBV15 and TRBJ2-7; D gene ambiguous. The V gene lost 1 base and the J gene lost 0 bases, with 16 bases spanning the gap. The CDR3 contains 17 residues. The V gene's germline CDR1 is LNHNV and CDR2 YYDKDF (reference sequence). CDR3 nucleotides: TGTGCCACCAGCAGAGCTGTCAGACCAGCCAGCTCCTACGAGCAGTACTTC. Translating it yields CATSRAVRPASSYEQYF.

This chain joins TRBV28 and TRBJ2-7; 9 bases are a match to TRBD1. The CDR3 covers 15 residues. Germline V gives CDR1 MDHEN, CDR2 SYDVKM. V shed 7 bases, J shed 3 bases, and the junction held 10 bases outside the gene matches. The CDR3 DNA reads TGTGCCAGCACCTATAGGGGACAGGGCAACTACGAGCAGTACTTC. This codes for CASTYRGQGNYEQYF. The full variable domain, rest sourced from reference TRBV28 and TRBJ2-7, is DVKVTQSSRYLVKRTGEKVFLECVQDMDHENMFWYRQDPGLGLRLIYFSYDVKMKEKGDIPEGYSVSREKKERFSLILESASTNQTSMYLCASTYRGQGNYEQYFGPGTRLTVT.

The V gene is TRBV11-2, the J gene TRBJ2-3; no clear D. The CDR3 loop spans 15 amino acids. Germline V lookup: CDR1 SGHAT, CDR2 FQNNGV. Trimming took 1 base from V and 4 from J, leaving 12 bases between them. CDR3 in amino acids: CASSLAPLVADTQYF. CDR3 nucleotides: TGTGCCAGCAGCTTAGCTCCGCTGGTAGCAGATACGCAGTATTTT.

V usage is TRBV7-8 and J usage is TRBJ2-4; no clear D. This CDR3 is built from 17 residues. Germline assignment: CDR1 SGHVS and CDR2 FQNEAQ. V was pared by 1 base and J by 0 bases, with 13 bases between. The CDR3 nucleotides read TGTGCCAGCAGCTTAGGGTTTGGGTCCCTAGCCAAAAACATTCAGTACTTC. It yields the protein CASSLGFGSLAKNIQYF.

The chain employs TRBV13 and TRBJ1-5; possibly TRBD1 for D (6 bases). CDR1 is PRHDT, CDR2 FYEKMQ, per germline (reference sequence). The CDR3 has 14 amino acids. The germline V and J ends were trimmed by 0 bases and 6 bases, with 9 bases remaining between them. The CDR3 loop is CASSLGRGAQPQHF. In DNA form, the CDR3 reads TGTGCCAGCAGCTTAGGCAGGGGCGCTCAGCCCCAGCATTTT.

The V call is TRBV28, the J call TRBJ1-2; tentative D call: TRBD1 (6 bases). The CDR3 totals 14 residues. CDR1 and CDR2 (germline): MDHEN, SYDVKM. V was cut by 4 bases and J by 0 bases, with 9 bases left in between. CDR3: CASSWDNANYGYTF. The DNA of the CDR3 is TGTGCCAGCAGTTGGGACAACGCTAACTATGGCTACACCTTC.

The rearrangement joins TRBV11-2 to TRBJ2-4; weak D call: TRBD2 (5 bases). The CDR3 consists of 14 residues. The germline gives CDR1 SGHAT, CDR2 FQNNGV. V was shortened by 6 bases and J by 2 bases, with 11 bases between the two germline ends. CDR3 residues: CASSQRATKNIQYF. DNA for the CDR3: TGTGCCAGCAGTCAGAGGGCGACCAAAAACATTCAGTACTTC.

This sequence joins TRBV29-1 and TRBJ2-2; D may correspond to TRBD1 or TRBD2 (5 bases each). CDR1 SQVTM and CDR2 ANQGSEA come from the germline V gene. V was pared by 0 bases and J by 1 base, with 9 bases between. There are 15 residues in the CDR3. The CDR3 sequence: CSVEDGGKNTGELFF. CDR3 in DNA: TGCAGCGTTGAAGATGGGGGAAAGAACACCGGGGAGCTGTTTTTT.

This chain joins TRBV11-2 and TRBJ1-1; no reliable D call. Trimming took off 4 bases at V and 10 bases at J, with 25 bases between the two ends. This CDR3 region has 16 residues. In germline, CDR1 is SGHAT, CDR2 FQNNGV. Here the CDR3 reads CASSSHLIGNLLGAFF. CDR3 DNA sequence: TGTGCCAGCAGCTCCCATCTAATCGGTAACCTATTGGGAGCTTTCTTT.

This rearrangement joins TRBV25-1 to TRBJ1-1; a possible D gene is TRBD1 (5 bases). CDR3 length equals 15 residues. The V and J ends lost 5 bases and 1 base respectively, with 14 bases between them. In germline, CDR1 is MGHDK, CDR2 SYGVNS. CDR3: CASSPRVSGNTEAFF. In nucleotides, the CDR3 is TGTGCCAGCAGTCCCAGGGTATCGGGGAACACTGAAGCTTTCTTT.

V is TRBV7-9 and J is TRBJ2-7; possibly TRBD1 for D (6 bases). Germline V CDR1 and CDR2: SEHNR, FQNEAQ (reference sequence). Trimming removed 5 bases at V and 5 bases at J, with 22 bases between. This CDR3 is built from 16 residues. CDR3 protein: CASSTYRPRGADEQYF. The CDR3 bases are TGTGCCAGCAGCACATACCGACCCAGGGGAGCGGACGAGCAGTACTTC. Supplemented by reference TRBV7-9 and TRBJ2-7, the full variable domain reads DTGVSQNPRHKITKRGQNVTFRCDPISEHNRLYWYRQTLGQGPEFLTYFQNEAQLEKSRLLSDRFSAERPKGSFSTLEIQRTEQGDSAMYLCASSTYRPRGADEQYFGPGTRLTVT.

The chain combines TRBV4-1 with TRBJ2-7; D possibly corresponds to TRBD2 (5 bases). There are 13 residues in the CDR3. The germline V and J ends were trimmed by 5 bases and 1 base, with 9 bases remaining between them. Germline V gene sequence: CDR1 MGHRA, CDR2 YSYEKL. DNA of the CDR3: TGCGCCAGCAGCTGGGAGCGGTCCTACGAGCAGTACTTC. Protein sequence: CASSWERSYEQYF.

The chain carries TRBV4-2 and TRBJ2-5; tentative D call: TRBD2 (6 bases). The germline V gene encodes CDR1 LGHNA and CDR2 YNFKEQ. Trimming left V 4 bases short and J 5 bases short, with 17 bases between. This CDR3 has 15 amino acids. CDR3: CASSPRRGSGETQYF. In DNA, the CDR3 is TGTGCCAGCAGCCCCCGGCGGGGTTCCGGGGAGACCCAGTACTTC.

As to this clone: The sample carries other DNA sequences with the same CDR3. V is TRBV27 and J is TRBJ2-7, with D possibly TRBD1 on 6 matching bases. Trimming took 4 bases from V and 6 from J, leaving 7 bases between them. Germline V gene data show CDR1 as MNHEY and CDR2 as SMNVEV (reference sequence). The length of the CDR3 is 11 residues. In DNA form, the CDR3 reads TGTGCCAGCAGTTCAGGGGTCGAGCAGTACTTC. Protein sequence: CASSSGVEQYF.

This clone showed up just once. The CDR3 sequence: CASSLRQGANEQFF. For the CDR3, the DNA is TGTGCCAGCAGCCTGCGACAGGGGGCGAATGAGCAGTTCTTC. The V gene is TRBV5-4, the J gene TRBJ2-1; 10 positions agree with TRBD1. V gave up 4 bases and J gave up 7 bases; unmatched junction bases: 5. Germline CDR1 reads SGHNT; CDR2 reads YYREEE (reference sequence). The CDR3 has 14 amino acids.

The rearrangement joins TRBV4-1 to TRBJ2-1; 12 positions match TRBD2. CDR1 is MGHRA, CDR2 YSYEKL, per germline. The CDR3 totals 18 residues. The J segment lost 0 bases and the V segment lost 3 bases, leaving 6 bases of the junction unmatched. CDR3 sequence: CASSHGLAGLSSYNEQFF. CDR3 nucleotides: TGCGCCAGCAGCCACGGACTAGCGGGGCTGAGCTCCTACAATGAGCAGTTCTTC.

This clone is a singleton in its sample. This chain connects TRBV7-6 to TRBJ2-3; the D is unclear. Between the trimmed V and J ends, which lost 5 bases and 0 bases, there was a span of 18 bases. The CDR3 totals 17 residues. CDR1 is SGHVS and CDR2 is FNYEAQ in the germline V gene. CDR3: CASSPSFPGSSTDTQYF. CDR3 bases: TGTGCCAGCAGCCCTTCCTTTCCGGGCAGTAGCACAGATACGCAGTATTTT. Filled out from reference TRBV7-6 and TRBJ2-3, the complete variable domain reads GAGVSQSPRYKVTKRGQDVALRCDPISGHVSLYWYRQALGQGPEFLTYFNYEAQQDKSGLPNDRFSAERPEGSISTLTIQRTEQRDSAMYRCASSPSFPGSSTDTQYFGPGTRLTVL.

As DNA, the CDR3 is TGCGCCAGCAGCCCAGGGTATTCCCCAATTATGGCCCAGCCAGATACGCAGTATTTT. This gives the protein CASSPGYSPIMAQPDTQYF. This chain joins TRBV5-1 and TRBJ2-3; D possibly corresponds to TRBD1 (5 bases). This CDR3 comprises 19 residues. The V gene's germline CDR1 is SGHRS and CDR2 YFSETQ. The V end was cut by 4 bases, the J end by 4 bases, with 28 bases between. Together with reference TRBV5-1 and TRBJ2-3, the CDR3 gives the full variable domain: KAGVTQTPRYLIKTRGQQVTLSCSPISGHRSVSWYQQTPGQGLQFLFEYFSETQRNKGNFPGRFSGRQFSNSRSEMNVSTLELGDSALYLCASSPGYSPIMAQPDTQYFGPGTRLTVL.

The chain has TRBV16 and TRBJ2-7, with 9 bases fitting TRBD2. J gave up 2 bases and V 2 bases, and 4 bases lay outside the gene matches. Per germline, CDR1 KGHSY and CDR2 FQNENV. The CDR3 sequence is 15 residues long. As DNA, the CDR3 is TGTGCCAGCAGCCAACCGACTAGCGGAACCTACGAGCAGTACTTC. Translated: CASSQPTSGTYEQYF.

The chain recombines TRBV14 with TRBJ2-7, with a possible D match to TRBD2 (5 bases). Per the germline V gene, CDR1 is SGHDN and CDR2 is FVKESK. CDR3 length equals 15 residues. The V end was cut by 0 bases, the J end by 3 bases, with 12 bases between. Here the CDR3 reads CASSQDLTGYYEQYF. CDR3 sequence (DNA): TGTGCCAGCAGCCAAGATCTCACGGGATACTACGAGCAGTACTTC.

This chain connects TRBV23-1 to TRBJ2-1, with D perhaps assigned TRBD1 or TRBD2 (5 bases each). TRBV23-1 is an ORF; its function is uncertain. This CDR3 has 14 amino acids. Trimming took off 6 bases at V and 0 bases at J, with 9 bases between the two ends. The CDR3: CASRSGSSYNEQFF. CDR3 DNA sequence: TGCGCCAGCAGGTCAGGGAGCTCCTACAATGAGCAGTTCTTC.

The rearrangement links TRBV6-6 to TRBJ2-1; D remains unclear. The V end lost 2 bases, the J end lost 4 bases, and 15 bases lay between the germline ends. Germline assignment: CDR1 MNHNY and CDR2 SVGAGI (reference sequence). The CDR3 contains 16 residues. The CDR3 sequence: CASSYLTPGPYNEQFF. CDR3 in DNA: TGTGCCAGCAGTTACCTCACTCCCGGGCCGTACAATGAGCAGTTCTTC.

The CDR3 sequence is CAAQQGQETQYF. The CDR3 bases are TGTGCCGCGCAACAGGGCCAAGAGACCCAGTACTTC. The chain links TRBV28 to TRBJ2-5; D possibly corresponds to TRBD1 (6 bases). This CDR3 is built from 12 residues. V was clipped by 11 bases and J by 1 base, with 11 bases between them. Looked up from germline, CDR1 is MDHEN and CDR2 is SYDVKM.

Here the CDR3 reads CASSDQTGRVLDIQYF. DNA of the CDR3: TGTGCCAGCAGTGACCAGACAGGGAGGGTTTTGGACATTCAGTACTTC. The rearrangement uses TRBV6-1 and TRBJ2-4; D may correspond to TRBD1 or TRBD2 (7 bases each). Germline V gives CDR1 MNHNS, CDR2 SASEGT. Trimming removed 3 bases at V and 8 bases at J, with 20 bases between. The length of the CDR3 is 16 residues.

Concerning this clone: Because it lacks the conserved phenylalanine or tryptophan at the end, this CDR3 is likely a read error. The chain links TRBV27 to TRBJ2-6; TRBD1 might be the D (5 bases). CDR3 length: 15 amino acids. Looked up from germline, CDR1 is MNHEY and CDR2 is SMNVEV (reference sequence). The germline V and J ends were trimmed by 4 bases and 2 bases, with 9 bases remaining between them. CDR3 sequence: CASSWGRPGANVLTL. Here the CDR3 DNA reads TGTGCCAGCAGTTGGGGCAGGCCTGGGGCCAACGTCCTGACTCTC.

The chain joins TRBV6-4 to TRBJ2-2, with 8 bases aligning to TRBD2. V lost 2 bases, J lost 5 bases, and 13 bases stayed unmatched. The V gene's germline CDR1 is MRHNA and CDR2 SNTAGT. The CDR3 totals 18 residues. Written as DNA, the CDR3 is TGTGCCAGCAGTGACGACTACTTCGCGGGAGGAAGGACCGGGGAGCTGTTTTTT. Translation gives CASSDDYFAGGRTGELFF.